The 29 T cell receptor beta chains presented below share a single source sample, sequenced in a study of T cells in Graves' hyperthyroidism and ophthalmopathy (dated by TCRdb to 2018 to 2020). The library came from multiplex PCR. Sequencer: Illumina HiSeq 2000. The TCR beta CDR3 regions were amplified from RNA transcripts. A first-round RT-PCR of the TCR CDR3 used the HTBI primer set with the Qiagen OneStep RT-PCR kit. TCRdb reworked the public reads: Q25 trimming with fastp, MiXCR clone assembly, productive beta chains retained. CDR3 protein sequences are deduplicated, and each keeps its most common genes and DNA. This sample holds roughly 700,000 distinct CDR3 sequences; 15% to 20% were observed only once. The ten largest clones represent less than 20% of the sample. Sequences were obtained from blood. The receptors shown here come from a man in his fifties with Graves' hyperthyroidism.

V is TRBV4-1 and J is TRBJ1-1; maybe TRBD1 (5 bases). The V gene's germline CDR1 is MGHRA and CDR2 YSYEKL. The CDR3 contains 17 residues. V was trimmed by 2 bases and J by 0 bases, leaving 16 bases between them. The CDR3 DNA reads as TGCGCCAGCAGCCAAAGGGACGGACGGTTAATGAACACTGAAGCTTTCTTT. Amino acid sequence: CASSQRDGRLMNTEAFF.

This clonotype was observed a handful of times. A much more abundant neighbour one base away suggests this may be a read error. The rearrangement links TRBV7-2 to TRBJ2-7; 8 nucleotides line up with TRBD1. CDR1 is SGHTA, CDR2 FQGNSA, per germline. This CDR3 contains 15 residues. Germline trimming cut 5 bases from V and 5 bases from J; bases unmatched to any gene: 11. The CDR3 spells CTSSDGQGRFNEQYF. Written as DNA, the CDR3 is TGTACCAGCAGCGACGGACAGGGAAGGTTCAACGAGCAGTACTTC.

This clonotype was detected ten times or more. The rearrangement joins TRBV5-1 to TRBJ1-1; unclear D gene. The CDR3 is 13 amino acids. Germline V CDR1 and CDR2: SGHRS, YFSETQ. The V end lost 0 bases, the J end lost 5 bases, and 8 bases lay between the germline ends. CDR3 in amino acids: CASSLAPDTEAFF. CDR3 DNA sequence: TGCGCCAGCAGCTTGGCCCCAGATACTGAAGCTTTCTTT.

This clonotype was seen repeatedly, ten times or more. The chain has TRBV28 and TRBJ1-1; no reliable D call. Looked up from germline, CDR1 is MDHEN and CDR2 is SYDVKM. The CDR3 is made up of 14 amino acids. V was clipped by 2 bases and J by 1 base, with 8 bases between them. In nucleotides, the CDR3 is TGTGCCAGCAGTTTACCGCGGCGGAACACTGAAGCTTTCTTT. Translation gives CASSLPRRNTEAFF.

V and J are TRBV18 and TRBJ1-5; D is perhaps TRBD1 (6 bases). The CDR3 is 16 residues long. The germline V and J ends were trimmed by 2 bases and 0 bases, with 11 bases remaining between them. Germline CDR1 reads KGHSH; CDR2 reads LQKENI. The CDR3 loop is CASSPGEGGSNQPQHF. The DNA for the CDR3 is TGTGCCAGCTCACCAGGTGAAGGGGGTAGCAATCAGCCCCAGCATTTT.

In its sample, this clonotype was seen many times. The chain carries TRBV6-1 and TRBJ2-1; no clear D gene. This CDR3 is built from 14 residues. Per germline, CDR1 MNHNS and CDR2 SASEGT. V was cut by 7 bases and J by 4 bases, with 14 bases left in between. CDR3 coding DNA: TGTGCCAGCACCATACAGCTAATATACAATGAGCAGTTCTTC. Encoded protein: CASTIQLIYNEQFF.

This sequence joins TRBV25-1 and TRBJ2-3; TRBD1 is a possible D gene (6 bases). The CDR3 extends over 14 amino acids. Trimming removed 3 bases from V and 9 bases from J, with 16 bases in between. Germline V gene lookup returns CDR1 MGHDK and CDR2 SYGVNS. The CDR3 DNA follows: TGTGCCAGCAGTGACCAAACTCGACAGGAAACGCAGTATTTT. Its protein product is CASSDQTRQETQYF.

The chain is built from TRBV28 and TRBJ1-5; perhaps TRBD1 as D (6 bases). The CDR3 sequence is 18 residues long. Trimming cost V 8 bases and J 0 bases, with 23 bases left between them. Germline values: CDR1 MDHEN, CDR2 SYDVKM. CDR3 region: CASHHLDRKLYSNQPQHF. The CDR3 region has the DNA TGTGCCAGCCATCACCTCGACAGGAAATTGTATAGCAATCAGCCCCAGCATTTT.

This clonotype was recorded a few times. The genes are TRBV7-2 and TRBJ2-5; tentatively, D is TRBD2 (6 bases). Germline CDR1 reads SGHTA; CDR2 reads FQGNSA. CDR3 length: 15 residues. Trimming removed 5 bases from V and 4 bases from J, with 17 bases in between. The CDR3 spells CASSISGTGGETQYF. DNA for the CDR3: TGTGCCAGCAGCATTTCCGGGACTGGGGGAGAGACCCAGTACTTC. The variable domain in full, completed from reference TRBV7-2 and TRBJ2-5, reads GAGVSQSPSNKVTEKGKDVELRCDPISGHTALYWYRQSLGQGLEFLIYFQGNSAPDKSGLPSDRFSAERTGGSVSTLTIQRTQQEDSAVYLCASSISGTGGETQYFGPGTRLLVL.

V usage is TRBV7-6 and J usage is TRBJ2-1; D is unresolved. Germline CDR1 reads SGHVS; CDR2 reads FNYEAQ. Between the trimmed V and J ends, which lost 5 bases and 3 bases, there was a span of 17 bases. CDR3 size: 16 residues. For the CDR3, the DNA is TGTGCCAGCAGCCCCGGGTCTTCCCCCCTCTACAATGAGCAGTTCTTC. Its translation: CASSPGSSPLYNEQFF.

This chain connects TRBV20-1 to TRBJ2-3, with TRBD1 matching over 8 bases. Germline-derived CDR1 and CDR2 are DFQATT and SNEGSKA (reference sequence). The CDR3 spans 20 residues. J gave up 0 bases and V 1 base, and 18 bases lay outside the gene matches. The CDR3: CSARAGVRGLKSSSTDTQYF. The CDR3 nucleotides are TGCAGTGCTAGAGCTGGGGTCAGGGGGCTCAAATCCTCTAGCACAGATACGCAGTATTTT.

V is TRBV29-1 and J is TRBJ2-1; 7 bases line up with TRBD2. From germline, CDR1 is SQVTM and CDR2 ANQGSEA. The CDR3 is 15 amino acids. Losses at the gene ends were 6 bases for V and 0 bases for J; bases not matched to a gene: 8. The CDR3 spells CSVRNRDYSYNEQFF. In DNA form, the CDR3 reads TGCAGCGTGAGAAACCGGGACTACTCCTACAATGAGCAGTTCTTC.

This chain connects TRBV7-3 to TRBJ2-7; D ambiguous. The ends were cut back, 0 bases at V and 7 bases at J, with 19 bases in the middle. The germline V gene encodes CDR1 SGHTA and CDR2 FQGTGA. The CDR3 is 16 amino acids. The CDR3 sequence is CASSLTANPPGDEQYF. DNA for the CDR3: TGTGCCAGCAGCTTAACGGCAAACCCTCCCGGCGATGAGCAGTACTTC.

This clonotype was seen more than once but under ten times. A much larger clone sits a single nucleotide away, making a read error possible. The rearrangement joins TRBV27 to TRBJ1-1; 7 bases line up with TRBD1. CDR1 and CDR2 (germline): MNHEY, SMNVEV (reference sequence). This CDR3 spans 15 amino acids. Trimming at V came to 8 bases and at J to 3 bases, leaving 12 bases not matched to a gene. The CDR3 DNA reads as TGTGCCAGCGGGGACAGATCCCAAGGGGACACTGAAGCTTTCTTT. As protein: CASGDRSQGDTEAFF.

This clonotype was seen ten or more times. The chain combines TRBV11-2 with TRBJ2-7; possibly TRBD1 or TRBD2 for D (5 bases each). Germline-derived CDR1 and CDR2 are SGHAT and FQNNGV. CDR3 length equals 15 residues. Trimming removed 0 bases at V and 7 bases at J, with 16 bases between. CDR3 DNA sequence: TGTGCCAGCAGCTTAGATCCCGGGACCCTCGGGGAGCAGTACTTC. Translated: CASSLDPGTLGEQYF.

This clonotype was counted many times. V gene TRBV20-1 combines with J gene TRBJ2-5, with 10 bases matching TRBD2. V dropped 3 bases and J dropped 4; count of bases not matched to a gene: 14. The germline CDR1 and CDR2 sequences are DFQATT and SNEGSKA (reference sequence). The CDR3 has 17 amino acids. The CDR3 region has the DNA TGCAGTGCTAGGGCACTAGCGGGATCCCAACACGGAGAGACCCAGTACTTC. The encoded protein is CSARALAGSQHGETQYF.

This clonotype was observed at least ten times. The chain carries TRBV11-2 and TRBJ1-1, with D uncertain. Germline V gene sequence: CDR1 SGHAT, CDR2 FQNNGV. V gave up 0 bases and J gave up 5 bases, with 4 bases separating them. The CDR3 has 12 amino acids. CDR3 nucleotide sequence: TGTGCCAGCAGCTTAGACCAGACTGAAGCTTTCTTT. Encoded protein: CASSLDQTEAFF.

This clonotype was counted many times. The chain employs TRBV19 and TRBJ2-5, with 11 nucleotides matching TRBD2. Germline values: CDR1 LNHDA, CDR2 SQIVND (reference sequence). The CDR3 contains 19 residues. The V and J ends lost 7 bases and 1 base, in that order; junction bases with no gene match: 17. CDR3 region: CASTNAGGTSGGLQETQYF. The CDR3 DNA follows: TGTGCCAGTACCAACGCTGGGGGGACTAGCGGAGGGCTCCAAGAGACCCAGTACTTC.

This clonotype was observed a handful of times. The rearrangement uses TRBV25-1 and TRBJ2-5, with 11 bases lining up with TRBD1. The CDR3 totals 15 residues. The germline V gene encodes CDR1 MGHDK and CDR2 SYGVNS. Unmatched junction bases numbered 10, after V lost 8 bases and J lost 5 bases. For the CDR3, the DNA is TGTGCCAGCGGACCCGGGACAGGGGGGGGGGAGACCCAGTACTTC. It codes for CASGPGTGGGETQYF.

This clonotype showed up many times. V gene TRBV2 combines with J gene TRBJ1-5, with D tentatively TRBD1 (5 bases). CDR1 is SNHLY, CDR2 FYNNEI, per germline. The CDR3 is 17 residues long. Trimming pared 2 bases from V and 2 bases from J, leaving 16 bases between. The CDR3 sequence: CASSETVGATGNQPQHF. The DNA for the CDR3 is TGTGCCAGCAGTGAAACGGTCGGGGCCACCGGCAATCAGCCCCAGCATTTT.

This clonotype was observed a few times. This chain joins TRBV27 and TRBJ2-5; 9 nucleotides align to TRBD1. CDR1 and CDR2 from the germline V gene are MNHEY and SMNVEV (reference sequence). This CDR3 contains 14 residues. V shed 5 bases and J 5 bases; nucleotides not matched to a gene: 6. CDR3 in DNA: TGTGCCAGCAGTGGAACAGGGGGCTGGGAGACCCAGTACTTC. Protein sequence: CASSGTGGWETQYF.

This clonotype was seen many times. The DNA for the CDR3 is TGTGCCAGCAGCCAAGTGGGCAGGGGGAATTCACCCCTCCACTTT. Protein: CASSQVGRGNSPLHF. This chain uses TRBV3-1 with TRBJ1-6, with 7 bases identical to TRBD1. The CDR3 extends over 15 amino acids. Germline V gene sequence: CDR1 LGHDT, CDR2 YNNKEL (reference sequence). With 1 base clipped from V and 7 bases from J, the junction kept 4 bases outside the gene matches. The whole variable domain, remainder taken from reference TRBV3-1 and TRBJ1-6, is DTAVSQTPKYLVTQMGNDKSIKCEQNLGHDTMYWYKQDSKKFLKIMFSYNNKELIINETVPNRFSPKSPDKAHLNLHINSLELGDSAVYFCASSQVGRGNSPLHFGNGTRLTVT.

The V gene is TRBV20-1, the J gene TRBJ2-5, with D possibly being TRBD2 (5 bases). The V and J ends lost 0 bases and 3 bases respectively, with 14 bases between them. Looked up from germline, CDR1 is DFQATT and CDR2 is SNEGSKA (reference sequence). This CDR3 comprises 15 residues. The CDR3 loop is CSARDPRRGKETQYF. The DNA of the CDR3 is TGCAGTGCTAGAGATCCTCGACGGGGAAAAGAGACCCAGTACTTC.

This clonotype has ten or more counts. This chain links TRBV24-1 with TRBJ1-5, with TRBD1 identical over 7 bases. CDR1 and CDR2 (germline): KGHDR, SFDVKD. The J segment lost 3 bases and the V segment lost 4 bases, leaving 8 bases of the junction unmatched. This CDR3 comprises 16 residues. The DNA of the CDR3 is TGTGCCACCAGTGACAGGACAGGTTGGGACAATCAGCCCCAGCATTTT. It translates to CATSDRTGWDNQPQHF.

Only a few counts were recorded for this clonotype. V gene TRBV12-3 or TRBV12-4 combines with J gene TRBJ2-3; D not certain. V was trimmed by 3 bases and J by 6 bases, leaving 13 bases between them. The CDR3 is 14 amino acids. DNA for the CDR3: TGTGCCAGCAGTTTGGGTCACCCCGGGGATACGCAGTATTTT. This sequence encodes CASSLGHPGDTQYF.

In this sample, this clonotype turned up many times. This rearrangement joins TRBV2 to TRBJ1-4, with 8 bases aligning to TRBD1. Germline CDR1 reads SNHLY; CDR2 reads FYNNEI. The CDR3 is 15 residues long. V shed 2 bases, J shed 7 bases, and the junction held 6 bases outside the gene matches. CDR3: CASSEPRGRIEKLFF. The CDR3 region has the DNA TGTGCCAGCAGTGAACCCAGGGGGCGTATTGAAAAACTGTTTTTT.

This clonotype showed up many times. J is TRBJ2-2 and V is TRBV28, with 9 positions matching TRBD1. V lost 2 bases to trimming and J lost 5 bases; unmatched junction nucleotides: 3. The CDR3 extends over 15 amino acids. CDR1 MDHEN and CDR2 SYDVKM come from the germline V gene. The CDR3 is CASSLSGQGTGELFF. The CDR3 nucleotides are TGTGCCAGCAGTTTAAGTGGACAGGGGACCGGGGAGCTGTTTTTT.

The CDR3, as DNA: TGCAGTGCTAGAGACCAAGTCATGGGGCTCAATGAGCAGTTCTTC. Encoded protein: CSARDQVMGLNEQFF. This chain uses TRBV20-1 with TRBJ2-1, with D maybe TRBD1 (5 bases). Germline loops: CDR1 DFQATT, CDR2 SNEGSKA (reference sequence). This CDR3 is 15 amino acids long. The ends were cut back, 0 bases at V and 6 bases at J, with 15 bases in the middle.

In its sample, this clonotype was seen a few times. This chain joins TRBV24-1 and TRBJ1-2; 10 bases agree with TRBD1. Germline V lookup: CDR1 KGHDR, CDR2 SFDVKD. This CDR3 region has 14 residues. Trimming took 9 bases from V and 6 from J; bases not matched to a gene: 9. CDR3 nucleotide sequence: TGTGCCACCGGGAGACAGGGGGCGGGGGATGGCTACACCTTC. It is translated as CATGRQGAGDGYTF.